The 21 T cell receptor beta chains below come from one sample, sequenced in a study of T cell changes during pregnancy in multiple sclerosis. TCRdb keeps only in-frame clones here, not all; method: immunoSEQ multiplex PCR. The sample yields over 85,000 clones, 75% to 95% seen once. The specimen comprised peripheral blood, sampled in the first trimester of pregnancy. The source of these receptors is a female donor in good health, enrolled as a control in a pregnancy study.

The chain couples TRBV6-5 to TRBJ2-7; D gene uncertain. Looked up from germline, CDR1 is MNHEY and CDR2 is SVGAGI. The CDR3 is 13 residues long. V was trimmed by 6 bases and J by 2 bases, leaving 11 bases between them. The CDR3 bases are TGTGCCAGCAGGGGTAGCCAAACCTACGAGCAGTACTTC. This sequence encodes CASRGSQTYEQYF.

The V gene is TRBV30, the J gene TRBJ1-5; D ambiguous. Germline CDR1 reads GTSNPN; CDR2 reads SVGIG (reference sequence). The CDR3 spans 11 residues. The CDR3: CAAGSNQPQHF. The CDR3 DNA reads TGTGCGGCAGGAAGCAATCAGCCCCAGCATTTT.

The V and J genes are TRBV27 and TRBJ2-5; 9 positions agree with TRBD2. V trimming: 3 bases; J trimming: 2 bases; junction bases outside the gene matches: 13. CDR1 and CDR2 from the germline V gene are MNHEY and SMNVEV (reference sequence). The CDR3 runs to 18 residues. CDR3 DNA: TGTGCCAGCAGTTTGAAGATAGGCGGGGGGGCGTCGCAAGAGACCCAGTACTTC. It codes for CASSLKIGGGASQETQYF.

The chain joins TRBV4-1 to TRBJ2-7; no firm D call. The V end was cut by 1 base, the J end by 7 bases, with 11 bases between. The length of the CDR3 is 13 residues. CDR1 MGHRA and CDR2 YSYEKL come from the germline V gene. The CDR3 coding sequence is TGCGCCAGCAGCCAAGGGCCCCGGGTGGAGCAGTACTTC. Protein product: CASSQGPRVEQYF.

V and J are TRBV15 and TRBJ1-2; 8 bases line up with TRBD1. V lost 0 bases to trimming and J lost 6 bases; unmatched junction nucleotides: 6. The CDR3 is 15 amino acids. Germline-derived CDR1 and CDR2 are LNHNV and YYDKDF (reference sequence). The CDR3 is CATSRDQDRAHGYTF. In nucleotides, the CDR3 is TGTGCCACCAGCAGAGACCAGGACAGGGCCCATGGCTACACCTTC. Supplemented by reference TRBV15 and TRBJ1-2, the full variable domain reads DAMVIQNPRYQVTQFGKPVTLSCSQTLNHNVMYWYQQKSSQAPKLLFHYYDKDFNNEADTPDNFQSRRPNTSFCFLDIRSPGLGDTAMYLCATSRDQDRAHGYTFGSGTRLTVV.

The chain couples TRBV18 to TRBJ2-1, with D perhaps given as TRBD1 or TRBD2 (7 bases each). Germline CDR1 is KGHSH and CDR2 is LQKENI. With 6 bases removed from V and 0 bases from J, the gap between germline ends came to 15 bases. This CDR3 is 16 amino acids long. CDR3 sequence reads: CASSPGGDHSYNEQFF. The CDR3 DNA follows: TGTGCCAGCTCCCCAGGGGGGGACCACTCCTACAATGAGCAGTTCTTC.

The chain couples TRBV5-4 to TRBJ1-1, with D unclear. The V end lost 0 bases, the J end lost 8 bases, and 8 bases lay between the germline ends. The CDR3 length is 12 residues. Germline CDR1 and CDR2: SGHNT and YYREEE (reference sequence). This CDR3 reads CASSLGAREAFF. The CDR3 nucleotides are TGTGCCAGCAGCTTGGGGGCTCGGGAAGCTTTCTTT.

This rearrangement joins TRBV7-8 to TRBJ2-7; 8 bases map to TRBD2. V lost 4 bases, J lost 1 base, and 6 bases stayed unmatched. The length of the CDR3 is 15 residues. The V gene's germline CDR1 is SGHVS and CDR2 FQNEAQ. Here the CDR3 reads CASSSSGGPSYEQYF. CDR3 DNA sequence: TGTGCCAGCAGCTCCAGCGGGGGACCATCCTACGAGCAGTACTTC.

This clone was counted only a few times. The chain uses TRBV7-9 and TRBJ2-6, with 7 bases aligning to TRBD1. V dropped 5 bases and J dropped 2; count of bases not matched to a gene: 12. From germline, CDR1 is SEHNR and CDR2 FQNEAQ (reference sequence). This CDR3 has 18 amino acids. For the CDR3, the DNA is TGTGCCAGCAGCAAAAACAGGGGATCAGTCACTGGGGCCAACGTCCTGACTTTC. Protein product: CASSKNRGSVTGANVLTF.

This chain uses TRBV5-6 with TRBJ2-3; no firm D call. The length of the CDR3 is 14 residues. V shed 3 bases and J shed 4 bases, with 12 bases lying between them. Germline V gene lookup returns CDR1 SGHDT and CDR2 YYEEEE. The CDR3 protein is CASSSLGSADTQYF. CDR3 DNA: TGTGCCAGCAGCTCCTTAGGAAGCGCAGATACGCAGTATTTT.

The V and J genes are TRBV6-5 and TRBJ1-1, with D possibly matching TRBD1 (5 bases). The CDR3 is 13 amino acids. Trimming pared 4 bases from V and 3 bases from J, leaving 9 bases between. Germline V CDR1 and CDR2: MNHEY, SVGAGI. CDR3 residues: CASSFIRDTEAFF. CDR3 sequence (DNA): TGTGCCAGCAGTTTCATCAGGGACACTGAAGCTTTCTTT.

CDR3 protein: CSVEQGASYGYTF. The CDR3 bases are TGCAGCGTTGAACAGGGGGCGAGTTATGGCTACACCTTC. The V gene is TRBV29-1, the J gene TRBJ1-2, with 8 bases matching TRBD1. The CDR3 extends over 13 amino acids. J gave up 5 bases and V 2 bases, and 4 bases lay outside the gene matches. Looked up from germline, CDR1 is SQVTM and CDR2 is ANQGSEA.

As regards this clone: The germline gene is not matched at one end of the junction; a read error may be the cause. The J gene is TRBJ1-2, the V gene TRBV29-1; possibly TRBD1 for D (5 bases). The CDR3 loop spans 14 amino acids. Germline V gene lookup returns CDR1 SQVTM and CDR2 ANQGSEA. The CDR3 region has the DNA TGCAGCGCTGAAACCCCAGGGCTTGGCTATGGCTACACCTTC. Translating it yields CSAETPGLGYGYTF.

This chain connects TRBV11-2 to TRBJ2-1, with a weak D call TRBD2 (5 bases). The CDR3 spans 17 residues. The V gene's germline CDR1 is SGHAT and CDR2 FQNNGV. Between the trimmed V and J ends, which lost 1 base and 0 bases, there was a span of 13 bases. CDR3 DNA: TGTGCCAGCAGCTTAGGGTGGGGAGCAAGCTCCTACAATGAGCAGTTCTTC. It specifies CASSLGWGASSYNEQFF.

The V and J genes are TRBV7-6 and TRBJ2-5, with 9 nucleotides matching TRBD1. The CDR3 contains 16 residues. V lost 0 bases and J lost 1; bases outside the gene matches: 3. Per germline, CDR1 SGHVS and CDR2 FNYEAQ. CDR3 DNA sequence: TGTGCCAGCAGCTTAGCAGGGACAGGGAGCCAAGAGACCCAGTACTTC. It specifies CASSLAGTGSQETQYF.

V usage is TRBV4-3 and J usage is TRBJ2-6; the match to TRBD1 covers 11 bases. Germline assignment: CDR1 LGHNA and CDR2 YSLEER. This CDR3 contains 17 residues. The ends lost 5 bases at V and 2 bases at J; junction bases unmatched: 5. The CDR3 DNA sequence: TGCGCCAGCAGCTTCCAGGACAGGGGGCCTGGGGCCAACGTCCTGACTTTC. Protein sequence: CASSFQDRGPGANVLTF.

The J gene is TRBJ1-6, the V gene TRBV4-3; no firm D call. Germline CDR1 and CDR2: LGHNA and YSLEER. The CDR3 totals 14 residues. Trimming left V 5 bases short and J 6 bases short, with 11 bases between. CDR3 bases: TGCGCCAGCAGCGAGGTGGGTCCTAATTCACCCCTCCACTTT. Translated, it gives CASSEVGPNSPLHF.

V gene TRBV7-8 combines with J gene TRBJ2-7; no reliable D call. The CDR3 is made up of 13 amino acids. Trimming took 1 base from V and 3 from J, leaving 7 bases between them. Per germline, CDR1 SGHVS and CDR2 FQNEAQ. CDR3: CASSLDRSYEQYF. The DNA of the CDR3 is TGTGCCAGCAGCTTAGACAGAAGCTACGAGCAGTACTTC.

V usage is TRBV7-2 and J usage is TRBJ1-6; D perhaps matches TRBD1 (6 bases). V lost 5 bases to trimming and J lost 5 bases, with 13 bases between them. The CDR3 has 15 residues. Germline lookup yields CDR1 SGHTA and CDR2 FQGNSA. Here the CDR3 DNA reads TGTGCCAGCAGCCCCGTAGGGGGGGATAATTCACCCCTCCACTTT. Residues: CASSPVGGDNSPLHF.

The gene calls are TRBV7-9 and TRBJ2-4; 7 bases map to TRBD2. The V gene end was trimmed by 2 bases and the J gene end by 9 bases; junction bases not matched to a gene: 10. Germline loops: CDR1 SEHNR, CDR2 FQNEAQ (reference sequence). The length of the CDR3 is 15 residues. CDR3 region: CASSLPVGRRGIQYF. The CDR3 DNA reads as TGTGCCAGCAGCTTACCGGTCGGGAGGAGAGGCATTCAGTACTTC.

CDR3 DNA sequence: TGTGCCAGCAGACGCGGACAGGGTTACCATTATGGCTACACCTTC. This encodes CASRRGQGYHYGYTF. The chain uses TRBV6-6 and TRBJ1-2; 8 bases are a match to TRBD1. Germline CDR1 reads MNHNY; CDR2 reads SVGAGI (reference sequence). CDR3 length equals 15 residues. J gave up 5 bases and V 6 bases, and 11 bases lay outside the gene matches.